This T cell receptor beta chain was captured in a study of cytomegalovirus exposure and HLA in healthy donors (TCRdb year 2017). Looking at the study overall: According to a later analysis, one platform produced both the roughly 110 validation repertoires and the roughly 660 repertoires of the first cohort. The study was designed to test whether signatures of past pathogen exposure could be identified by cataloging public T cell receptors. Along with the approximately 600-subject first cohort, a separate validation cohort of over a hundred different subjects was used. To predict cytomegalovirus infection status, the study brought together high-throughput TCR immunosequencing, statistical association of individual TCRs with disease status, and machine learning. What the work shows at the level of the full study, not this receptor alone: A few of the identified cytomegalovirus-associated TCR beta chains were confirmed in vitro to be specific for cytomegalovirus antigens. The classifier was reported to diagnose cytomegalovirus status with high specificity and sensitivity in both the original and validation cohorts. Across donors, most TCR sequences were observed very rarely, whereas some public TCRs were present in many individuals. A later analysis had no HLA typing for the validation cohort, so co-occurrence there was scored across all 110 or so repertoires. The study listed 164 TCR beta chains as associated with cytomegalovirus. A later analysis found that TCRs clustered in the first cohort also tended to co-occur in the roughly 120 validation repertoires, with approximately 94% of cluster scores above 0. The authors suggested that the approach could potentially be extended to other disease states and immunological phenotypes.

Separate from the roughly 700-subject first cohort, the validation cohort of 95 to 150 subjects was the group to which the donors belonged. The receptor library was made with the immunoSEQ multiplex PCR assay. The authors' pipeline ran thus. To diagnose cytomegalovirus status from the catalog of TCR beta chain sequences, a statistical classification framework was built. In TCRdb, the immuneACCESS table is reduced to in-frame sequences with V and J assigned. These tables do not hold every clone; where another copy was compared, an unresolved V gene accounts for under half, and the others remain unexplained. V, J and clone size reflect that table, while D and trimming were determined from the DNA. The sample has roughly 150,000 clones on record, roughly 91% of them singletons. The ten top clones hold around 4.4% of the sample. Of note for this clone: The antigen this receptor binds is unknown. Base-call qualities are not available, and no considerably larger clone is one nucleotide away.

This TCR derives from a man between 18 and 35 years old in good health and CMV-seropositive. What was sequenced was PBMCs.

This receptor carries the CDR3 CASSEAIHRNTEAFF. The DNA sequence reads TGTGCCAGCAGTGAAGCGATCCACAGGAACACTGAAGCTTTCTTT. This sequence uses TRBV6-1 and TRBJ1-1; no D gene can be assigned with confidence. CDR1 and CDR2, looked up from the germline V gene, are MNHNS and SASEGT. V is clipped by 0 bases and J by 1 base, and the sequence between their germline boundaries is 9 bases long. Taken from cysteine to phenylalanine, the CDR3 has 15 residues. Solely the CDR3 DNA is kept, with 45 bases framed from the first base.